This T cell receptor (beta chain) was identified during a study of T cells after yellow fever vaccination. Study findings and constraints: Most primary-vaccination clones reappeared after the booster (around 95% CD4, approximately 88% CD8).

This clonotype was counted at least ten times. Antigen unknown. Template switching by 5'RACE produced TCR cDNA, adding a universal primer site and UMIs. One entry per CDR3 protein, called by TCRdb with MiXCR from the 5' RACE reads. The data hold 300,000 to 400,000 distinct CDR3 sequences, with about 6.2% observed a single time. Germline V gene lookup returns CDR1 SGHRS and CDR2 YFSETQ. V shed 1 base and J 0 bases; nucleotides not matched to a gene: 5. The CDR3 has 16 amino acids. This receptor was obtained from a man aged 25 to 45 who received the YFV17D yellow fever vaccine. This rearrangement joins TRBV5-1 to TRBJ2-7, with TRBD2 matching 9 bases. The material sequenced was PBMCs, taken 5 days after the yellow fever booster vaccination. CDR3: CASSLRSGLASYEQYF. The CDR3 coding sequence is TGCGCCAGCAGCTTGAGGTCGGGACTAGCCTCCTACGAGCAGTACTTC.